Presented here are 3 T cell receptor beta chains from one specimen sequenced in a study of blood T cell repertoires in COVID-19. Some clones are missing from TCRdb's copy, which holds only in-frame ones; the method was immunoSEQ multiplex PCR. This table holds under 400,000 clones, 90% found once. The sample comprised peripheral blood. The receptors were gathered from a young man with active or convalescent COVID-19.

The CDR3 loop is CASSPQVGLVSTEQFF. Written as DNA, the CDR3 is TGTGCCAGCAGCCCCCAGGTGGGACTAGTGTCCACGGAGCAGTTCTTC. This chain connects TRBV4-2 to TRBJ2-1, with 8 positions matching TRBD2. The CDR3 is 16 amino acids. CDR1 and CDR2 from the germline V gene are LGHNA and YNFKEQ. V shed 4 bases and J 10 bases; nucleotides not matched to a gene: 15.

This chain joins TRBV15 and TRBJ1-5; D may be TRBD1 (5 bases). V lost 3 bases and J 5 bases, leaving 8 bases between the germline ends. CDR3 size: 13 residues. CDR1 is LNHNV and CDR2 is YYDKDF in the germline V gene (reference sequence). In nucleotides, the CDR3 is TGTGCCACCAGCAGGCTACAGGATCAGCCCCAGCATTTT. This codes for CATSRLQDQPQHF.

The chain's CDR3 is CASSRGREDGYTF. The DNA for the CDR3 is TGTGCCAGCAGCCGAGGCAGGGAAGATGGCTACACCTTC. The chain uses TRBV7-9 and TRBJ1-2; TRBD1 is a possible D gene (5 bases). The V and J ends lost 5 bases and 6 bases respectively, with 13 bases between them. In germline, CDR1 is SEHNR, CDR2 FQNEAQ (reference sequence). CDR3 length: 13 residues.